Listed here are 25 T cell receptor beta chains from one sample, sequenced in a study of CD8+ T cells in alopecia areata. Extracted RNA was reverse transcribed into cDNA, the sequencing template. Measured with immunoSEQ multiplex PCR; TCRdb has only the in-frame clones, and not every one. Of 170,000 or so clones in the sample, roughly 50% were seen once. Treatment described: oral pan-JAK inhibitor, 5-10 mg twice daily. Specimen: CD8+ T cells sorted from blood, collected at week 24, from a patient treated with tofacitinib. The receptor source for this set is a human donor with alopecia areata.

The V gene is TRBV6-4, the J gene TRBJ2-2; possible D gene TRBD1, 5 bases. The CDR3 has 16 amino acids. V lost 5 bases to trimming and J lost 4 bases, with 17 bases between them. Germline V gene data show CDR1 as MRHNA and CDR2 as SNTAGT. The CDR3 loop reads CASSPGSGRGTGELFF. CDR3 in DNA: TGTGCCAGCAGTCCCGGGTCAGGGCGCGGCACCGGGGAGCTGTTTTTT.

The chain couples TRBV29-1 to TRBJ1-2, with D unclear. Germline CDR1 is SQVTM and CDR2 is ANQGSEA. The CDR3 is 10 amino acids. The germline V and J ends were trimmed by 3 bases and 5 bases, with 4 bases remaining between them. The DNA of the CDR3 is TGCAGCGTTGATGCTTATGGCTACACCTTC. It translates to CSVDAYGYTF.

V is TRBV7-2 and J is TRBJ2-5, with D perhaps matching TRBD2 (6 bases). The end of the DNA is better explained by TRBJ2-7, so the J call may be wrong. Germline assignment: CDR1 SGHTA and CDR2 FQGNSA. This CDR3 is 17 amino acids long. The DNA for the CDR3 is TGTGCCAGCAGCTTATTTACCCCGGGGGACCTCTCCTACGAGCAGTACTTC. This translates into CASSLFTPGDLSYEQYF.

Comments on this clone: Other DNA variants within this sample encode the same CDR3. This chain links TRBV12-5 with TRBJ1-1; D remains unclear. The CDR3 consists of 11 residues. Trimming left V 1 base short and J 4 bases short, with 1 base between. CDR1 and CDR2 from the germline V gene are LGHNT and FRNRAP. The CDR3 coding sequence is TGTGCTAGTGGTTTGGGCACTGAAGCTTTCTTT. It is translated as CASGLGTEAFF.

This chain joins TRBV30 and TRBJ2-1; 7 positions agree with TRBD1. J gave up 2 bases and V 5 bases, and 18 bases lay outside the gene matches. Germline V lookup: CDR1 GTSNPN, CDR2 SVGIG (reference sequence). The CDR3 is made up of 18 amino acids. The CDR3, as DNA: TGTGCCTGGCTCCTTCTGGGTGAGGGGACAGATGCCTACAATGAGCAGTTCTTC. It yields the protein CAWLLLGEGTDAYNEQFF.

This clone was counted a few times. The chain couples TRBV4-3 to TRBJ1-1; D gene unclear. V dropped 4 bases and J dropped 1 base, with 16 bases sitting between them. This CDR3 is built from 16 residues. Germline loops: CDR1 LGHNA, CDR2 YSLEER. In DNA form, the CDR3 reads TGCGCCAGCAGCCCAGACGCAACGGGAGGGAACACTGAAGCTTTCTTT. Translating gives CASSPDATGGNTEAFF.

This clone was detected once. The J gene is TRBJ1-1, the V gene TRBV7-2; D unclear. From germline, CDR1 is SGHTA and CDR2 FQGNSA. V was cut by 2 bases and J by 7 bases, with 8 bases left in between. This CDR3 has 12 amino acids. The chain's CDR3 is CASSLTGREAFF. The CDR3 coding sequence is TGTGCCAGCAGCTTAACCGGGCGTGAAGCTTTCTTT.

The gene calls are TRBV9 and TRBJ1-2; D is unclear. CDR3 length equals 13 residues. V lost 4 bases, J lost 7 bases, and 14 bases lay in between. Germline values: CDR1 SGDLS, CDR2 YYNGEE. This CDR3 is CASSHSLAGGYTF. In nucleotides, the CDR3 is TGTGCCAGCAGCCATAGTCTTGCGGGTGGCTACACCTTC.

The gene calls are TRBV19 and TRBJ2-3; possible D gene TRBD1, 6 bases. The CDR3 sequence is 14 residues long. The germline gives CDR1 LNHDA, CDR2 SQIVND (reference sequence). V was pared by 0 bases and J by 4 bases, with 8 bases between. The CDR3 sequence: CASSIDGTPDTQYF. The CDR3 bases are TGTGCCAGTAGTATAGACGGGACACCAGATACGCAGTATTTT.

This clone was detected once. The rearrangement links TRBV28 to TRBJ1-1; the match to TRBD1 covers 8 bases. Germline CDR1 reads MDHEN; CDR2 reads SYDVKM. The CDR3 sequence is 12 residues long. With 5 bases clipped from V and 5 bases from J, the junction kept 1 base outside the gene matches. The CDR3 DNA is TGTGCCAGCAGTCGGACAGGGACTGAAGCTTTCTTT. Translating gives CASSRTGTEAFF.

V and J are TRBV2 and TRBJ1-1; D is possibly TRBD1 (5 bases). The CDR3 totals 12 residues. Germline assignment: CDR1 SNHLY and CDR2 FYNNEI. The V and J ends lost 8 bases and 5 bases respectively, with 12 bases between them. The CDR3 is CASPPGGTEAFF. CDR3 DNA: TGTGCCAGCCCTCCGGGGGGAACTGAAGCTTTCTTT.

This clone appeared a few times. This chain links TRBV29-1 with TRBJ1-2; TRBD1 might be the D (6 bases). In germline, CDR1 is SQVTM, CDR2 ANQGSEA. CDR3 length: 13 residues. V shed 1 base and J shed 8 bases, with 14 bases lying between them. The CDR3 region is CSVEAGGRLGYTF. For the CDR3, the DNA is TGCAGCGTTGAAGCCGGGGGCCGCCTAGGCTACACCTTC.

CDR3 bases: TGCGCCAGCAGTGAGGGGGGCGGGGGTAAACAGCCCCAGCATTTT. Amino acids: CASSEGGGGKQPQHF. The chain is built from TRBV10-2 and TRBJ1-5, with a weak D call TRBD1 (6 bases). From germline, CDR1 is WSHSY and CDR2 SAAADI. This CDR3 has 15 residues. V lost 2 bases, J lost 7 bases, and 15 bases lay in between.

This clone was seen a single time. The chain links TRBV27 to TRBJ2-2; D ambiguous. The CDR3 extends over 12 amino acids. V lost 3 bases and J lost 3, with 2 bases in between. In germline, CDR1 is MNHEY, CDR2 SMNVEV (reference sequence). CDR3 sequence (DNA): TGTGCCAGCAGTTTTGACACCGGGGAGCTGTTTTTT. This encodes CASSFDTGELFF.

This sequence joins TRBV28 and TRBJ2-7; D is unclear. Germline loops: CDR1 MDHEN, CDR2 SYDVKM. V dropped 4 bases and J dropped 0 bases, with 4 bases sitting between them. The CDR3 sequence is 12 residues long. CDR3 region: CASSYSSYEQYF. DNA of the CDR3: TGTGCCAGCAGTTATAGCTCCTACGAGCAGTACTTC.

CDR3 sequence: CASSLAGGALETQYF. The CDR3 DNA reads as TGTGCCAGCAGCTTAGCGGGGGGCGCTTTGGAGACCCAGTACTTC. The rearrangement joins TRBV13 to TRBJ2-5; D perhaps matches TRBD2 (7 bases). This CDR3 region has 15 residues. CDR1 and CDR2 (germline): PRHDT, FYEKMQ (reference sequence). V lost 1 base to trimming and J lost 5 bases, with 14 bases between them.

This clone was detected a few times. This sequence joins TRBV7-2 and TRBJ2-2, with D tentatively TRBD1 (6 bases). Trimming removed 4 bases at V and 0 bases at J, with 9 bases between. Looked up from germline, CDR1 is SGHTA and CDR2 is FQGNSA. There are 15 residues in the CDR3. The CDR3 loop reads CASSSTGSNTGELFF. The CDR3 DNA follows: TGTGCCAGCAGCTCGACAGGCTCGAACACCGGGGAGCTGTTTTTT.

The CDR3 coding sequence is TGTGCCAGCAGTTTAGGGGGGACTCACAATGAGCAGTTCTTC. Amino acids: CASSLGGTHNEQFF. This chain joins TRBV27 and TRBJ2-1, with D possibly being TRBD2 (6 bases). The CDR3 runs 14 residues. CDR1 and CDR2 from the germline V gene are MNHEY and SMNVEV (reference sequence). V shed 2 bases and J shed 5 bases, with 10 bases lying between them.

V is TRBV19 and J is TRBJ1-5, with D hard to call. The length of the CDR3 is 10 residues. Germline CDR1 LNHDA, CDR2 SQIVND (reference sequence). Trimming pared 7 bases from V and 5 bases from J, leaving 3 bases between. CDR3 DNA sequence: TGTGCCAGTAATCATCAGCCCCAGCATTTT. It specifies CASNHQPQHF.

The chain couples TRBV19 to TRBJ1-1; D uncertain. The V end lost 6 bases, the J end lost 11 bases, and 13 bases lay between the germline ends. Germline V CDR1 and CDR2: LNHDA, SQIVND (reference sequence). The CDR3 spans 11 residues. CDR3 amino acids: CASRTGFMAFF. The CDR3 DNA sequence: TGTGCCAGTAGGACTGGATTTATGGCTTTCTTT.

The rearrangement uses TRBV25-1 and TRBJ2-1; D possibly corresponds to TRBD2 (6 bases). This CDR3 is 11 amino acids long. V lost 10 bases to trimming and J lost 6 bases, with 10 bases between them. The V gene's germline CDR1 is MGHDK and CDR2 SYGVNS. The DNA of the CDR3 is TGTGCCACAGGAGGGTTCAATGAGCAGTTCTTC. Encoded protein: CATGGFNEQFF.

This chain links TRBV28 with TRBJ1-2, with a weak D call TRBD1 (6 bases). CDR3 length: 15 residues. The germline V gene has CDR1 MDHEN and CDR2 SYDVKM. The V end lost 6 bases, the J end lost 4 bases, and 18 bases lay between the germline ends. The DNA of the CDR3 is TGTGCCAGCAGCCCATTACAGGGTACTAGCTATGGCTACACCTTC. It specifies CASSPLQGTSYGYTF.

The V and J genes are TRBV9 and TRBJ1-5; TRBD1 matches 11 bases. With V trimmed by 3 bases and J by 7 bases, 3 bases remained unmatched. Germline V gives CDR1 SGDLS, CDR2 YYNGEE. The CDR3 is 14 residues long. In nucleotides, the CDR3 is TGTGCCAGCAGCGATGGGACAGGGGGACAGCCCCAGCATTTT. Translation gives CASSDGTGGQPQHF.

This chain links TRBV7-8 with TRBJ1-2; the D is unclear. Trimming took off 0 bases at V and 1 base at J, with 12 bases between the two ends. The germline V gene has CDR1 SGHVS and CDR2 FQNEAQ. The CDR3 loop spans 16 amino acids. The CDR3 region has the DNA TGTGCCAGCAGCTTAGCGTCAGCCGAAAATAACTATGGCTACACCTTC. Its translation is CASSLASAENNYGYTF.

The V gene is TRBV14, the J gene TRBJ2-5; 8 bases map to TRBD1. This CDR3 contains 16 residues. The junction had 7 bases not matched to a gene; V was cut back by 0 bases and J by 4 bases. The germline V gene encodes CDR1 SGHDN and CDR2 FVKESK. This chain's CDR3 is CASSQEGRGPLETQYF. As DNA, the CDR3 is TGTGCCAGCAGCCAAGAAGGCAGGGGGCCTTTAGAGACCCAGTACTTC.